These T cell receptor beta chains were read from a single sample in a study of shared clonotypes between healthy human individuals. Here immunoSEQ multiplex PCR was the method, and the copy in TCRdb shows in-frame clones only, minus some. The sample includes roughly 510,000 clones, almost 80% of them seen just once. The specimen sequenced was PBMCs. These receptors all come from a woman aged 40 to 55 in good health. Some clones in this sample may be carry-over from other donors' samples. The CDR3 runs from the conserved cysteine through the conserved F or W. A D gene is named only where the DNA matches it firmly. A row's size may be missing; if present it is once, few, many or a size class.

v_gene,abundance,d_gene,j_gene,CDR3nt,CDR3aa
TRBV19,-,-,TRBJ2-1,TGTGCCAGTAGTCCCCAAGGGGGGAGGGCCCTCAATGAGCAGTTCTTC,CASSPQGGRALNEQFF
TRBV18,few,-,TRBJ2-7,TGTGCCAGCTCACCACGAATGGATAGTAGCTCCTACGAGCAGTACTTC,CASSPRMDSSSYEQYF
TRBV30,-,TRBD1,TRBJ2-2,TGTGCCTGGGGGACAGGGAGGCGGACCGGGGAGCTGTTTTTT,CAWGTGRRTGELFF
TRBV30,-,TRBD2,TRBJ2-2,TGTGCCTGGACGACTAGCGGGAAGTGGGCCGGGGAGCTGTTTTTT,CAWTTSGKWAGELFF
TRBV15,-,-,TRBJ1-2,TGTGCCACCAGCAGAGATGGCGGTAACTATGGCTACACCTTC,CATSRDGGNYGYTF
TRBV5-4,-,-,TRBJ2-3,TGTGCCAGCAGCCCTACAGGGGGGGAAACAGATACGCAGTATTTT,CASSPTGGETDTQYF
TRBV30,-,-,TRBJ1-1,TGTGCCTGGAGTAGGGGAGTTTTCACTGAAGCTTTCTTT,CAWSRGVFTEAFF
TRBV19,-,-,TRBJ2-2,TGTGCCAGTAGTACACCACGCCAGGGCGGGGAGCTGTTTTTT,CASSTPRQGGELFF
TRBV2,-,-,TRBJ1-5,TGTGCCAGCAGTGGGGACGGACCGAACAATCAGCCCCAGCATTTT,CASSGDGPNNQPQHF
TRBV18,-,-,TRBJ1-5,TGTGCCAGCTCAGTTGAGCAGAGCAATCAGCCCCAGCATTTT,CASSVEQSNQPQHF
TRBV11-3,-,TRBD2,TRBJ2-7,TGTGCCAGCAGCTTAAATAGCGGGGCTTGGTACGAGCAGTACTTC,CASSLNSGAWYEQYF
TRBV21-1,-,-,TRBJ1-2,TGTGCCAGCAGCAAAGAAGGACAGGGAAAGGGCTACACCTTC,CASSKEGQGKGYTF
TRBV27,-,-,TRBJ2-3,TGTGCCACCGCCCGCGGGCAGTGGGGTACAGATACGCAGTATTTT,CATARGQWGTDTQYF
TRBV6-1,-,TRBD1,TRBJ1-1,TGTGCCAGCATGATCCCGGGACAGGGGCACGAAGCTTTCTTT,CASMIPGQGHEAFF
TRBV18,-,TRBD2,TRBJ2-7,TGTGCCAGCTCGTCAGCGGGAGCTATGAACGAGCAGTACTTC,CASSSAGAMNEQYF
TRBV14,-,TRBD2,TRBJ2-7,TGTGCCAGCAGCAAAGATTTCGGCGCGGGAGATGCCTACGAGCAGTACTTC,CASSKDFGAGDAYEQYF
TRBV28,-,-,TRBJ2-5,TGTGCCAGCAGTTTATCTTCCGGAGCCCAAGAGACCCAGTACTTC,CASSLSSGAQETQYF
TRBV5-1,few,-,TRBJ2-3,TGCGCCAGCAGCTCCGGGGGTGGGAGCGGCACAGATACGCAGTATTTT,CASSSGGGSGTDTQYF
TRBV4-1,few,-,TRBJ1-6,TGCGCCAGCAGCCAATTCGGGGGCGGGGGTTACGGTTCACCCCTCCACTTT,CASSQFGGGGYGSPLHF
TRBV29-1,-,TRBD2,TRBJ2-7,TGCAGCGTTGAAGTGGGCGGGAGAGGCTACGAGCAGTACTTC,CSVEVGGRGYEQYF
TRBV6-5,few,-,TRBJ2-1,TGTGCCAGCAGTTACTCGGGTGGATACAATGAGCAGTTCTTC,CASSYSGGYNEQFF
TRBV7-8,-,-,TRBJ2-5,TGTGCCAGCAGCTTAGCGATCGAGACCCAGTACTTC,CASSLAIETQYF
TRBV6-6,once,TRBD1,TRBJ1-1,TGTGCCAGCCGAAGGACAGGGAATGGGGACACTGAAGCTTTCTTT,CASRRTGNGDTEAFF
TRBV19,once,TRBD1,TRBJ1-1,TGTGCCAGTAGTATAGGACAGGGGACGGCTTTCTTT,CASSIGQGTAFF
TRBV28,-,-,TRBJ2-1,TGTGCCACCCTCCCGGACCCACGGGGGTTTGTGCAGTTCTTC,CATLPDPRGFVQFF
TRBV9,-,-,TRBJ2-5,TGTGCCAGCAGTGGACACGGGATAAGCCAAGAGACCCAGTACTTC,CASSGHGISQETQYF
TRBV30,-,TRBD1,TRBJ2-5,TGTGCCTGGACGCCGGGACAGGGTCAAGAGACCCAGTACTTC,CAWTPGQGQETQYF
TRBV9,-,TRBD2,TRBJ2-5,TGTGCCAGCAGCTCCTCACTAGCGGGATACGGGGAGACCCAGTACTTC,CASSSSLAGYGETQYF